The present entry profiles one TCR beta chain with its context. These data come from a study of blood T cell repertoires in COVID-19. About the study: The United States, Italy and Spain provided the acute and convalescent COVID-19 samples. Sources were T cells, B-cell-depleted T cells, or PBMCs; the material itself was cDNA or gDNA.

In the authors' methods: Amplification of reference gene primers provided the estimated nucleated cell counts. Clones were read by immunoSEQ multiplex PCR, and TCRdb kept only the in-frame ones, dropping some. The DNA was the basis for D and trimming; V, J and clone size are from that table. Among roughly 53,000 clones listed, more than 75% were seen once. The TCR was taken from a woman of 80 years or more with COVID-19, enrolled during active disease. Sequencing used peripheral blood.

For the CDR3, the DNA is TGCGCCAGCAGCTTGGACCCTCGGGGGGGGAGCTCCTACGAGCAGTACTTC. The encoded protein is CASSLDPRGGSSYEQYF. The V gene is TRBV5-1, the J gene TRBJ2-7; 8 bases are shared with TRBD2. The CDR3 consists of 17 residues. In germline, CDR1 is SGHRS, CDR2 YFSETQ. V trimming: 0 bases; J trimming: 0 bases; junction bases outside the gene matches: 8.